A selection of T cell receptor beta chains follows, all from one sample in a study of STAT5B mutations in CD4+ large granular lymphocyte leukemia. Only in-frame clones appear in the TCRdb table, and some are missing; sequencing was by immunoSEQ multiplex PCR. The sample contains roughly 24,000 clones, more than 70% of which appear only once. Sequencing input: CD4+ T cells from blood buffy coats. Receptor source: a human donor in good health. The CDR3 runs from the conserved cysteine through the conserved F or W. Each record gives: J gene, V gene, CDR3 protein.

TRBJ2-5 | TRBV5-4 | CASSSLQETQYF
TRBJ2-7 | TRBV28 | CASSPRGTGEGEQYF
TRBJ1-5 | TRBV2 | CASNPGGNQPQHF
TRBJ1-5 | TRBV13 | CASSLGNQPQHF
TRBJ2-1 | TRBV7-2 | CASSRRGGSYNEQFF
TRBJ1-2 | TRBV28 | CASSGGGNYYGYTF
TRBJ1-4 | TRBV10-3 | CAIRGQGAEKLFF
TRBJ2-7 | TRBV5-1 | CASSSSEGQYF
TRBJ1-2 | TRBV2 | CASRRQTYGYTF
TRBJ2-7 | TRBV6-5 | CASSYGGGGHEQYF
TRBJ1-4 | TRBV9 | CASSVGQGPHIRTNEKLFF
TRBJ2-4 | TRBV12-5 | CASGLVRGGFSDIQYF
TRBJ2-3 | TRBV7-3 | CASSLARGSTDTQYF
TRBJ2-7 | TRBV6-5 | CASSYSGTGPYEQYF
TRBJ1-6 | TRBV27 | CASSLSGNSYNSPLHF
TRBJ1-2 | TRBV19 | CASSPLGRTNYGYTF
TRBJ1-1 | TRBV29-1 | CSVDAGTANTEAFF
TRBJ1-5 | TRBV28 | CASSLEGGNQPQHF
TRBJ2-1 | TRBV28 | CASRRGGRDEQFF
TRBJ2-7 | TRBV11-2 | CASSLEFILGAGAYEQYF
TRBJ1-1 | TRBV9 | CASSVGSQGYTEAFF
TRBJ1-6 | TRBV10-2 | CASSESSLWTPLHF
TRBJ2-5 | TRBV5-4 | CASSLTGGSGETQYF
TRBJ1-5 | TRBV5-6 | CASSFTPYFGAEYNQPQHF
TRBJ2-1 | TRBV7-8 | CASSFPPAGSRRNEQFF
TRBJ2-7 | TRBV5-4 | CASSSGHRLEQYF
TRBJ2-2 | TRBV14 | CASSQDNVAANTGELFF
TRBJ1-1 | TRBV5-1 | CASSPLGDPNTEAFF
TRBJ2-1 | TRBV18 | CASSPTRQGNYNEQFF
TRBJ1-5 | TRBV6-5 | CASRRDSGNQPQHF
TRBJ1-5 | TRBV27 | CASTPLASGGNQPQHF
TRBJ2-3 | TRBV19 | CASSLSGGAVWDTQYF
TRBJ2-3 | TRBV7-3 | CASSNIAGGPVDTQYF
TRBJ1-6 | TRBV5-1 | CASSPGLIGGSPLHF
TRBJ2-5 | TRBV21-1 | CASQQRGAESGETQYF
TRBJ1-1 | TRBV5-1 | CASSLVGGNTEAFF
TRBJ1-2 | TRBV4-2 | CASSQRAGDAYGYTF
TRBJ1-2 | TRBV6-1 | CASSDPIGQVNYGYTF
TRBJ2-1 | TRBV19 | CASSRDPSSYNEQFF
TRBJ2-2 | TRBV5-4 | CASSKHTGELFF
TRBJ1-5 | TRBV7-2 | CASSLGTERGPQHF
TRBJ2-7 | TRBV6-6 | CASSYWTGGYEQYF
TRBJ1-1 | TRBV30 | CAWRRDRLMKAFF
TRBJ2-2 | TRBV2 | CASTRGRGRVGELFF
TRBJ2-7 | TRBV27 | CASSLYGGPSYEQYF
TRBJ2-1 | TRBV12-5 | CASGPTNGNEQFF
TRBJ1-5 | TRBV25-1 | CASGGGGNQPQHF
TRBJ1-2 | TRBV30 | CAWSTRIYGYTF
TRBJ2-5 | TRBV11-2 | CASSFSWGGETQYF
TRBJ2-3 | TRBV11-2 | CASRPGTSTDTQYF